The 15 T cell receptor beta chains reported below all come from one sample, sequenced in a study of blood T cell repertoires in COVID-19. Data came from immunoSEQ multiplex PCR; TCRdb stores just in-frame clones and leaves some out. The table shows about 180,000 clones, with about 87% occurring only once. The sample taken for sequencing was peripheral blood. These TCRs come from a woman under 40 with acute or convalescent COVID-19.

This clone was counted a few times. The sample has other DNA sequences that encode this CDR3 too. The chain is built from TRBV29-1 and TRBJ1-1; D unresolved. Germline CDR1 SQVTM, CDR2 ANQGSEA. Trimming removed 0 bases from V and 1 base from J, with 9 bases in between. CDR3 length: 14 amino acids. In DNA form, the CDR3 reads TGCAGCGTTGAAGAATCCCCGGGGAACACTGAAGCTTTCTTT. Its translation: CSVEESPGNTEAFF.

The chain joins TRBV6-4 to TRBJ2-1, with D perhaps TRBD2 (6 bases). The CDR3 is 16 amino acids. The V gene lost 4 bases and the J gene lost 8 bases, with 21 bases spanning the gap. Germline V gene lookup returns CDR1 MRHNA and CDR2 SNTAGT. The CDR3 nucleotides read TGTGCCAGCAGTGGATTGGCGGGAATGGGTATGCATGAGCAGTTCTTC. Protein product: CASSGLAGMGMHEQFF.

V and J are TRBV11-3 and TRBJ2-2; 7 bases map to TRBD2. From germline, CDR1 is SGHNT and CDR2 YENEEA. With V trimmed by 5 bases and J by 3 bases, 6 bases remained unmatched. This CDR3 comprises 15 residues. The CDR3 DNA follows: TGTGCCAGCAGCCCGGGGGGAGAGGACACCGGGGAGCTGTTTTTT. As protein: CASSPGGEDTGELFF. The full variable domain, in which reference TRBV11-3 and TRBJ2-2 provide the parts outside the CDR3, is EAGVVQSPRYKIIEKKQPVAFWCNPISGHNTLYWYLQNLGQGPELLIRYENEEAVDDSQLPKDRFSAERLKGVDSTLKIQPAELGDSAVYLCASSPGGEDTGELFFGEGSRLTVL.

The V call is TRBV5-1, the J call TRBJ1-3; D uncertain. From germline, CDR1 is SGHRS and CDR2 YFSETQ. The CDR3 covers 17 residues. V was cut by 0 bases and J by 1 base, with 14 bases left in between. In DNA form, the CDR3 reads TGCGCCAGCAGCTTGGTGCCGACTGCCTGGTCTGGAAACACCATATATTTT. This gives the protein CASSLVPTAWSGNTIYF. Looking up the rest from reference TRBV5-1 and TRBJ1-3 gives the full variable domain: KAGVTQTPRYLIKTRGQQVTLSCSPISGHRSVSWYQQTPGQGLQFLFEYFSETQRNKGNFPGRFSGRQFSNSRSEMNVSTLELGDSALYLCASSLVPTAWSGNTIYFGEGSWLTVV.

This chain connects TRBV5-1 to TRBJ2-3; perhaps TRBD2 as D (6 bases). Germline values: CDR1 SGHRS, CDR2 YFSETQ. CDR3 size: 15 residues. V was trimmed by 2 bases and J by 1 base, leaving 11 bases between them. The CDR3 protein is CASSLLAQGTDTQYF. As DNA, the CDR3 is TGCGCCAGCAGCTTACTAGCTCAAGGCACAGATACGCAGTATTTT.

This chain uses TRBV11-2 with TRBJ2-3, with D perhaps matching TRBD1 (5 bases). Per the germline V gene, CDR1 is SGHAT and CDR2 is FQNNGV. V shed 3 bases and J shed 5 bases, with 9 bases lying between them. The CDR3 has 13 amino acids. The CDR3 DNA sequence: TGTGCCAGCAGCTTCAGTAGGGGAGATACGCAGTATTTT. It yields the protein CASSFSRGDTQYF.

The chain carries TRBV9 and TRBJ2-5; D remains ambiguous. CDR1 and CDR2 from the germline V gene are SGDLS and YYNGEE. V lost 0 bases, J lost 2 bases, and 8 bases lay in between. This CDR3 is built from 14 residues. CDR3 loop: CASSVGPFQETQYF. The CDR3 bases are TGTGCCAGCAGCGTAGGGCCCTTTCAAGAGACCCAGTACTTC.

This chain connects TRBV24-1 to TRBJ2-6; TRBD1 matches at 8 bases. The J segment lost 2 bases and the V segment lost 7 bases, leaving 6 bases of the junction unmatched. CDR1 KGHDR and CDR2 SFDVKD come from the germline V gene. The CDR3 is 16 residues long. CDR3 protein: CATSPGTGTGANVLTF. In nucleotides, the CDR3 is TGTGCCACCAGCCCCGGGACAGGTACTGGGGCCAACGTCCTGACTTTC.

The CDR3 region is CASSSGVGTDTQYF. Here the CDR3 DNA reads TGCGCCAGCAGCTCCGGAGTGGGCACAGATACGCAGTATTTT. The chain uses TRBV5-1 and TRBJ2-3; no clear D gene. The germline CDR1 and CDR2 sequences are SGHRS and YFSETQ. This CDR3 comprises 14 residues. Trimming pared 3 bases from V and 1 base from J, leaving 9 bases between.

J is TRBJ2-3 and V is TRBV10-3; 11 nucleotides match TRBD1. The CDR3 is made up of 16 amino acids. J lost 6 bases, V lost 0 bases, and 5 bases had no gene match. Germline V gives CDR1 ENHRY, CDR2 SYGVKD. The CDR3 bases are TGTGCCATCAGTGAGTCAGGACAGGGGGCAGGTGATACGCAGTATTTT. Protein sequence: CAISESGQGAGDTQYF.

This clone showed up just a few times. The chain uses TRBV20-1 and TRBJ2-1; no reliable D call. The CDR3 contains 11 residues. The V gene's germline CDR1 is DFQATT and CDR2 SNEGSKA (reference sequence). V was shortened by 6 bases and J by 16 bases, with 19 bases between the two germline ends. The CDR3 here is CSAPAARRLFF. DNA of the CDR3: TGCAGTGCCCCTGCGGCAAGGCGGCTTTTCTTC.

The CDR3 nucleotides are TGTGCCAGCAGCTTTGGGAGGAATCAGCCCCAGCATTTT. Translated, it gives CASSFGRNQPQHF. The chain has TRBV5-6 and TRBJ1-5; D is undetermined. The CDR3 covers 13 residues. V was pared by 2 bases and J by 4 bases, with 7 bases between. Germline CDR1 SGHDT, CDR2 YYEEEE.

The chain couples TRBV24-1 to TRBJ1-2, with TRBD1 identical over 9 bases. V lost 12 bases to trimming and J lost 2 bases; unmatched junction nucleotides: 12. The CDR3 runs 15 residues. Germline V lookup: CDR1 KGHDR, CDR2 SFDVKD. The DNA of the CDR3 is TGTGCCTCTTCTCCCGGGACAGGGTACAACTATGGCTACACCTTC. It encodes CASSPGTGYNYGYTF.

This chain joins TRBV5-4 and TRBJ2-7; 11 bases line up with TRBD2. The CDR3 is 14 amino acids. With 4 bases clipped from V and 2 bases from J, the junction kept 2 bases outside the gene matches. Germline CDR1 is SGHNT and CDR2 is YYREEE (reference sequence). The CDR3: CASSSSGRAYEQYF. As DNA, the CDR3 is TGTGCCAGCAGCAGTAGCGGGAGGGCCTACGAGCAGTACTTC.

The chain combines TRBV9 with TRBJ2-7; 14 bases line up with TRBD2. The V gene end was trimmed by 3 bases and the J gene end by 6 bases; junction bases not matched to a gene: 5. This CDR3 region has 15 residues. In germline, CDR1 is SGDLS, CDR2 YYNGEE. This CDR3 is CASSAGLAGDGEQYF. CDR3 DNA sequence: TGTGCCAGCAGCGCGGGACTAGCGGGAGATGGCGAGCAGTACTTC.